The clone carrying this T cell receptor beta chain appeared a few times. Its antigen remains unidentified. One heparinised draw of blood, averaging about 116 mL, came from each donor. This specimen comes from a study of beta chain features in type 1 diabetes. Study-level information: Patients did not differ from healthy donors in age, gender or cell yield. The study's findings and limits: Unsettled here was the matter of whether HLA type influences TCRB rearrangement. The study found that naive, central memory and Treg TCRB repertoires appeared more similar in patients than in healthy donors.

What was sequenced were expressed TCRB transcripts, since all of the isolated RNA had been reverse transcribed. Assay used: immunoSEQ multiplex PCR; TCRdb lists only in-frame clones, some missing. The table lists roughly 370,000 clones, around 13% of them singletons. The CDR3 length is 14 residues. The germline gives CDR1 LGHNA, CDR2 YNFKEQ. With 0 bases removed from V and 5 bases from J, the gap between germline ends came to 7 bases. This clonotype originated in a man aged 25-45 years in good health. Specimen: naive CD4+ T cells from blood. V and J are TRBV4-2 and TRBJ2-2; D may be TRBD1 (5 bases). CDR3 region: CASSQERTTGELFF. The DNA for the CDR3 is TGTGCCAGCAGCCAAGAACGGACAACCGGGGAGCTGTTTTTT.